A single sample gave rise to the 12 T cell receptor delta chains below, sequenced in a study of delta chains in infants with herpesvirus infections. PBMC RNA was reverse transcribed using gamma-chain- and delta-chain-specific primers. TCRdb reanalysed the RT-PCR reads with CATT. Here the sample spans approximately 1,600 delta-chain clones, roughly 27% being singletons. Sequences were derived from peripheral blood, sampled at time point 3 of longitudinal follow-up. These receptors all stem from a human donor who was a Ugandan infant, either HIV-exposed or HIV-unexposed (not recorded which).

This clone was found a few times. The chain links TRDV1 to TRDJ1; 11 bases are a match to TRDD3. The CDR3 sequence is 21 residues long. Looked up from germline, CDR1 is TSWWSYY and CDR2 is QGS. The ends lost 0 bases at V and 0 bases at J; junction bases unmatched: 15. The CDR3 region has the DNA TGTGCTCTTGGGGAACTATACACTTTCCTGGGGGATACCCGGGACACCGATAAACTCATCTTT. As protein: CALGELYTFLGDTRDTDKLIF.

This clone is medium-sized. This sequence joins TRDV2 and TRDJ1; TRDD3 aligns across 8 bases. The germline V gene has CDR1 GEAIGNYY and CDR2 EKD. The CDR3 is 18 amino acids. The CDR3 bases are TGTGCTACCGTCTACCTTTCTTCTGGGGGACCGTACACCGATAAACTCATCTTT. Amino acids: CATVYLSSGGPYTDKLIF.

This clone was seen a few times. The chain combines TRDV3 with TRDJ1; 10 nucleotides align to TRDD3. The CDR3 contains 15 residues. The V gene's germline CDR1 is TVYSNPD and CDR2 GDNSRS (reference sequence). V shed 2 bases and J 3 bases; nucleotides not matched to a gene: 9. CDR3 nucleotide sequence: TGTGCCTTTCTCTCTGGGGGATATATCTCCGATAAACTCATCTTT. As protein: CAFLSGGYISDKLIF. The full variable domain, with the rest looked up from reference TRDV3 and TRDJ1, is CDKVTQSSPDQTVASGSEVVLLCTYDTVYSNPDLFWYRIRPDYSFQFVFYGDNSRSEGADFTQGRFSVKHILTQKAFHLVISPVRTEDSATYYCAFLSGGYISDKLIFGKGTRVTVEP.

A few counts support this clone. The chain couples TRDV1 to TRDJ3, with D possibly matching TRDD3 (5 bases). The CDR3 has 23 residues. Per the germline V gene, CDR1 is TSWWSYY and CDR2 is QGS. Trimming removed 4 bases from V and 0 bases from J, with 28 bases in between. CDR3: CALGGPLRLVGGQSSWDTRQMFF. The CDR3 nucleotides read TGTGCTCTTGGGGGGCCACTACGCCTCGTAGGGGGCCAGAGCTCCTGGGACACCCGACAGATGTTTTTC.

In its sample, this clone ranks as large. DNA for the CDR3: TGTGCCTGTGAAATCCCCGAGGGGGATACGCAAGGGGACACCCGACAGATGTTTTTC. The encoded protein is CACEIPEGDTQGDTRQMFF. The rearrangement uses TRDV2 and TRDJ3; 10 nucleotides align to TRDD3. CDR3 length: 19 residues. The trim removed 4 bases at V and 5 bases at J, leaving 13 bases unmatched. The germline V gene encodes CDR1 GEAIGNYY and CDR2 EKD.

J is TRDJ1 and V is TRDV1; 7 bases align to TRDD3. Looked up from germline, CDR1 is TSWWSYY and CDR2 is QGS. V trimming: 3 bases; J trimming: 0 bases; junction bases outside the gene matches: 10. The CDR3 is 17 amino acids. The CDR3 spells CALGDPGGWGYTDKLIF. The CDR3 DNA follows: TGTGCTCTTGGGGACCCAGGAGGCTGGGGGTACACCGATAAACTCATCTTT.

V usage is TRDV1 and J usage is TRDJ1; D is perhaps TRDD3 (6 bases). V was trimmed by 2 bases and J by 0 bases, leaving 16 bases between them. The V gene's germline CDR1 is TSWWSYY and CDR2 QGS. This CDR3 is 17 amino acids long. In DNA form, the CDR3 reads TGTGCTCTTGGGGAATGGGTGGGGGCCAAGTACACCGATAAACTCATCTTT. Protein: CALGEWVGAKYTDKLIF.

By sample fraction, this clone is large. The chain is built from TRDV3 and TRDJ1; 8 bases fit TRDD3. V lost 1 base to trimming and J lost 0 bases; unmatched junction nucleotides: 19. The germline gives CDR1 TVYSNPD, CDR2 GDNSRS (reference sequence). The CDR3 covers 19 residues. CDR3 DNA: TGTGCCTTTAAAGAGTCCAAATCGTACTGGGGGTTAAACACCGATAAACTCATCTTT. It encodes CAFKESKSYWGLNTDKLIF.

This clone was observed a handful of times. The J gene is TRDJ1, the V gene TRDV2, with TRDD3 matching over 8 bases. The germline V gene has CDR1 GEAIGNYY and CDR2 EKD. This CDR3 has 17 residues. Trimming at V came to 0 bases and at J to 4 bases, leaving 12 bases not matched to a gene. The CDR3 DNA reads TGTGCCTGTGACACCGTAGTGGGATACGCGGGGCTCGATAAACTCATCTTT. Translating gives CACDTVVGYAGLDKLIF.

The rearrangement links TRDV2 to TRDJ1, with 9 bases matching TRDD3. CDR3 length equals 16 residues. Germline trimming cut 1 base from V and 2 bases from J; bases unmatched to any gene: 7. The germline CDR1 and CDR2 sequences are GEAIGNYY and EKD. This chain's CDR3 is CACDTPGIRATDKLIF. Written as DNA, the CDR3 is TGTGCCTGTGACACTCCGGGGATACGGGCAACCGATAAACTCATCTTT.

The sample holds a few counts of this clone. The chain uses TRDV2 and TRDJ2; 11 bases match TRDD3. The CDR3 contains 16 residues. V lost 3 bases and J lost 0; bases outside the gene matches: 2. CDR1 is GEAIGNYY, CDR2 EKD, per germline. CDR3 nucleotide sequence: TGTGCCTGTGACGTACTGGGGGATACTTTGACAGCACAACTCTTCTTT. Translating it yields CACDVLGDTLTAQLFF.

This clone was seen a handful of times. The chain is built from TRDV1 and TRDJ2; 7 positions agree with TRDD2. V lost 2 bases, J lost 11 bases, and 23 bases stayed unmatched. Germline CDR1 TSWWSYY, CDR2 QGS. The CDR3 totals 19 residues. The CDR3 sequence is CALGEFLLPVPRGGLQLFF. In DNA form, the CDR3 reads TGTGCTCTTGGGGAATTCCTACTTCCAGTACCCCGAGGGGGTCTGCAACTCTTCTTT.